This record covers a single TCR beta chain. This CDR3 has 13 amino acids. Germline CDR1 is MNHEY and CDR2 is SVGAGI. The germline V and J ends were trimmed by 8 bases and 1 base, with 8 bases remaining between them. The table came from immunoSEQ multiplex PCR; TCRdb's copy has only in-frame clones and leaves some out. The table records 120,000 or so clones, about 90% of them present only once. The data belong to a study of T cell responses to AZD1222 COVID-19 vaccine. Study context: Doses given second, at about 4 or about 12 weeks, were pooled.

The source material was peripheral blood, sampled on day 0 of AZD1222 vaccination. The receptor was derived from an adult in good health. The chain links TRBV6-5 to TRBJ2-2; no reliable D call. The CDR3 DNA reads as TGTGCCAGCGGAAGAGAGAACACCGGGGAGCTGTTTTTT. The encoded protein is CASGRENTGELFF.